The clone carrying this T cell receptor (beta chain) came up a few times. Its antigen is still unknown. Prepared TCR beta cDNA libraries contained unique molecular identifiers. The source material, roughly 0.9 to 11 million T cells, gave rise to about 490,000 cDNA molecules. One entry per CDR3 protein results from TCRdb running MiXCR on the PCR reads. The data hold roughly 800,000 distinct CDR3 sequences, with 40% to 55% observed a single time. The data stem from a study of post-analysis software for immune sequencing data. The wider study: Courses of disease covered relapsing-remitting, secondary progressive and progressive-relapsing multiple sclerosis.

The CDR3 has 15 amino acids. Trimming cost V 11 bases and J 3 bases; bases outside gene matches: 10. Looked up from germline, CDR1 is MNHNY and CDR2 is SVGAGI (reference sequence). Study results and limitations: Significantly lower normalized Chao1 diversity was found in patients with multiple sclerosis relative to controls. Relative to controls, patients had five TRBV segments at higher frequency, with TRBV5-6, TRBV5-1 and TRBV20-1 among these. Same-batch samples co-clustered strongly by F measure.

The TCR originated in a girl aged 10 to 17 with multiple sclerosis. V and J are TRBV6-6 and TRBJ2-7; TRBD2 matches 13 bases. The sequenced material came from blood. The CDR3 region has the DNA TGTGCCGGCCTACTAGCGGGAGGGCCTAGCTACGAGCAGTACTTC. It translates to CAGLLAGGPSYEQYF.